A single sample gave rise to the 19 T cell receptor beta chains below, sequenced in a study of T cells after yellow fever vaccination. TCRdb used MiXCR to reprocess the 5' RACE reads, holding one entry per CDR3 protein. Seen here are about 340,000 distinct CDR3 sequences, under 15% observed once, and the top ten hold 2.5% to 4%. The sequencing here drew on CD4+ T cells sorted from PBMCs, taken 15 days after the yellow fever booster vaccination. The receptors here all came from a man younger than 30 who received the YFV17D yellow fever vaccine.

The chain joins TRBV5-1 to TRBJ2-5; D is possibly TRBD1 (5 bases). The V and J ends lost 7 bases and 2 bases respectively, with 9 bases between them. In germline, CDR1 is SGHRS, CDR2 YFSETQ. This CDR3 region has 12 residues. CDR3 nucleotides: TGCGCCAGCCGACAGAATCAAGAGACCCAGTACTTC. Translated, it gives CASRQNQETQYF.

This clonotype was counted between two and nine times. The V gene is TRBV5-1, the J gene TRBJ2-3; D may be TRBD2 (5 bases). This CDR3 contains 15 residues. V was cut by 3 bases and J by 1 base, with 12 bases left in between. CDR1 and CDR2 (germline): SGHRS, YFSETQ. The CDR3 spells CASSSEVLGTDTQYF. The CDR3 DNA reads TGCGCCAGCAGCTCGGAGGTCCTGGGCACAGATACGCAGTATTTT. The full variable domain, with the rest looked up from reference TRBV5-1 and TRBJ2-3, is KAGVTQTPRYLIKTRGQQVTLSCSPISGHRSVSWYQQTPGQGLQFLFEYFSETQRNKGNFPGRFSGRQFSNSRSEMNVSTLELGDSALYLCASSSEVLGTDTQYFGPGTRLTVL.

This chain connects TRBV11-2 to TRBJ2-1; D unclear. Trimming took 1 base from V and 12 from J, leaving 19 bases between them. The CDR3 length is 15 residues. Germline V gene data show CDR1 as SGHAT and CDR2 as FQNNGV. CDR3 protein: CASSLGRWSNSGQFF. The CDR3 coding sequence is TGTGCCAGCAGCTTAGGACGGTGGAGCAACTCGGGGCAGTTCTTC.

This clonotype was counted only a few times. This chain links TRBV2 with TRBJ2-1, with D tentatively TRBD2 (5 bases). V was cut by 7 bases and J by 6 bases, with 10 bases left in between. CDR1 is SNHLY and CDR2 is FYNNEI in the germline V gene. The CDR3 runs to 12 residues. CDR3 sequence: CASTVLGNEQFF. DNA of the CDR3: TGTGCCAGCACGGTACTAGGCAATGAGCAGTTCTTC.

The CDR3 nucleotides are TGCAGTGCCCTAGGTGGCGGGGGGGCGGAGACCCAGTACTTC. Its translation: CSALGGGGAETQYF. This chain uses TRBV20-1 with TRBJ2-5; 9 nucleotides agree with TRBD2. Looked up from germline, CDR1 is DFQATT and CDR2 is SNEGSKA (reference sequence). The CDR3 has 14 amino acids. J gave up 5 bases and V 6 bases, and 10 bases lay outside the gene matches.

This clonotype was detected many times. DNA for the CDR3: TGTGCCAGTAGCCGGATGGGGGATACGCAGTATTTT. Translating it yields CASSRMGDTQYF. This sequence joins TRBV19 and TRBJ2-3; D is uncertain. The ends were cut back, 6 bases at V and 6 bases at J, with 10 bases in the middle. This CDR3 is 12 amino acids long. Per the germline V gene, CDR1 is LNHDA and CDR2 is SQIVND (reference sequence).

The chain couples TRBV10-1 to TRBJ2-7, with a possible D match to TRBD1 (5 bases). This CDR3 is 13 amino acids long. CDR1 WNHNN and CDR2 SYGVQD come from the germline V gene (reference sequence). The V and J ends lost 8 bases and 7 bases respectively, with 18 bases between them. CDR3 in DNA: TGCGCCAGCCCCAGGGCAGCCCTACCTGAGCAGTACGTC. It translates to CASPRAALPEQYV.

In this sample, this clonotype turned up many times. The chain has TRBV7-2 and TRBJ1-1; D is ambiguous. Trimming cost V 5 bases and J 3 bases, with 13 bases left between them. The CDR3 covers 14 residues. Germline V lookup: CDR1 SGHTA, CDR2 FQGNSA. CDR3 loop: CASSLTAADTEAFF. The CDR3 bases are TGTGCCAGCAGCCTCACGGCGGCGGACACTGAAGCTTTCTTT.

The chain employs TRBV11-2 and TRBJ2-2, with D perhaps TRBD1 or TRBD2 (6 bases each). The germline V gene encodes CDR1 SGHAT and CDR2 FQNNGV. The CDR3 contains 15 residues. Trimming stripped 6 bases from V and 5 bases from J, with 16 bases between. CDR3 DNA: TGTGCCAGCAGGTCTCGGGGGCGGAGTACCGGGGAGCTGTTTTTT. Encoded protein: CASRSRGRSTGELFF. The complete variable domain, with remaining parts taken from reference TRBV11-2 and TRBJ2-2, reads EAGVAQSPRYKIIEKRQSVAFWCNPISGHATLYWYQQILGQGPKLLIQFQNNGVVDDSQLPKDRFSAERLKGVDSTLKIQPAKLEDSAVYLCASRSRGRSTGELFFGEGSRLTVL.

This clonotype was seen a handful of times. J is TRBJ1-4 and V is TRBV5-5; 8 nucleotides line up with TRBD1. The V segment lost 4 bases and the J segment 6 bases; nucleotides outside the gene matches: 11. This CDR3 region has 16 residues. Germline V CDR1 and CDR2: SGHKS, YYEKEE (reference sequence). This CDR3 reads CASSPTRQGLDEKLFF. As DNA, the CDR3 is TGTGCCAGCAGCCCTACACGACAGGGGCTCGATGAAAAACTGTTTTTT.

This clonotype came up a few times. The rearrangement links TRBV6-6 to TRBJ1-5, with 7 bases identical to TRBD1. Germline V CDR1 and CDR2: MNHNY, SVGAGI (reference sequence). This CDR3 comprises 15 residues. V lost 2 bases to trimming and J lost 6 bases; unmatched junction nucleotides: 7. In DNA, the CDR3 is TGTGCCAGCAGTTACAATGCGCAGGGGGGTCAGCCCCAGCATTTT. It codes for CASSYNAQGGQPQHF.

This clonotype was seen a handful of times. V is TRBV7-9 and J is TRBJ2-3, with D hard to call. The ends were cut back, 3 bases at V and 4 bases at J, with 5 bases in the middle. Germline V gene sequence: CDR1 SEHNR, CDR2 FQNEAQ (reference sequence). CDR3 size: 12 residues. Here the CDR3 reads CASSFVSDTQYF. Here the CDR3 DNA reads TGTGCCAGCAGCTTTGTGTCAGATACGCAGTATTTT.

This clonotype was seen ten or more times. This rearrangement joins TRBV11-3 to TRBJ2-1; no clear D. The CDR3 is made up of 13 amino acids. Trimming removed 3 bases from V and 9 bases from J, with 12 bases in between. Per germline, CDR1 SGHNT and CDR2 YENEEA. The CDR3 DNA follows: TGTGCCAGCAGCTTTATCCCCGAAGGTGAGCAGTTCTTC. It encodes CASSFIPEGEQFF. The full variable domain, completed using reference TRBV11-3 and TRBJ2-1, is EAGVVQSPRYKIIEKKQPVAFWCNPISGHNTLYWYLQNLGQGPELLIRYENEEAVDDSQLPKDRFSAERLKGVDSTLKIQPAELGDSAVYLCASSFIPEGEQFFGPGTRLTVL.

The table lists this clonotype with a few counts. The J gene is TRBJ2-2, the V gene TRBV20-1; D is unresolved. Germline V gene data show CDR1 as DFQATT and CDR2 as SNEGSKA (reference sequence). Trimming left V 7 bases short and J 1 base short, with 13 bases between. The CDR3 totals 14 residues. The CDR3 region is CSVTQTKNTGELFF. The CDR3 region has the DNA TGCAGTGTAACACAAACCAAGAACACCGGGGAGCTGTTTTTT.

The table lists this clonotype with a few counts. This chain's CDR3 is CASSQAGVNTETQYF. CDR3 DNA sequence: TGTGCCAGCAGCCAAGCCGGGGTAAATACGGAGACCCAGTACTTC. The chain recombines TRBV3-1 with TRBJ2-5, with a weak D call TRBD2 (5 bases). Trimming removed 1 base at V and 5 bases at J, with 14 bases between. Germline CDR1 LGHDT, CDR2 YNNKEL (reference sequence). The CDR3 extends over 15 amino acids.

V and J are TRBV5-1 and TRBJ2-4; TRBD2 is a possible D gene (6 bases). Germline assignment: CDR1 SGHRS and CDR2 YFSETQ. This CDR3 spans 14 amino acids. Trimming cost V 0 bases and J 6 bases, with 10 bases left between them. The chain's CDR3 is CASSLDGGGNIQYF. The DNA of the CDR3 is TGCGCCAGCAGCTTGGACGGGGGAGGAAACATTCAGTACTTC.

The V call is TRBV7-2, the J call TRBJ1-4; D not resolved. Trimming pared 5 bases from V and 6 bases from J, leaving 10 bases between. This CDR3 is 13 amino acids long. Per germline, CDR1 SGHTA and CDR2 FQGNSA. CDR3 bases: TGTGCCAGCAGCGTTTCAGCTTATGAAAAACTGTTTTTT. Encoded protein: CASSVSAYEKLFF.

In DNA form, the CDR3 reads TGTGCCGTAAACCCGGGACAGGGGAACACTGAAGCTTTCTTT. Amino acid sequence: CAVNPGQGNTEAFF. V usage is TRBV28 and J usage is TRBJ1-1; TRBD1 matches 9 bases. The junction had 8 bases not matched to a gene; V was cut back by 11 bases and J by 1 base. There are 14 residues in the CDR3. Germline V lookup: CDR1 MDHEN, CDR2 SYDVKM.

The sample holds a few counts of this clonotype. The J gene is TRBJ2-3, the V gene TRBV20-1, with D possibly being TRBD1 (6 bases). The CDR3 is 13 residues long. Trimming stripped 1 base from V and 1 base from J, with 6 bases between. Germline V gives CDR1 DFQATT, CDR2 SNEGSKA (reference sequence). CDR3 sequence: CSARGQGTDTQYF. The CDR3 DNA follows: TGCAGTGCTAGAGGACAGGGCACAGATACGCAGTATTTT.